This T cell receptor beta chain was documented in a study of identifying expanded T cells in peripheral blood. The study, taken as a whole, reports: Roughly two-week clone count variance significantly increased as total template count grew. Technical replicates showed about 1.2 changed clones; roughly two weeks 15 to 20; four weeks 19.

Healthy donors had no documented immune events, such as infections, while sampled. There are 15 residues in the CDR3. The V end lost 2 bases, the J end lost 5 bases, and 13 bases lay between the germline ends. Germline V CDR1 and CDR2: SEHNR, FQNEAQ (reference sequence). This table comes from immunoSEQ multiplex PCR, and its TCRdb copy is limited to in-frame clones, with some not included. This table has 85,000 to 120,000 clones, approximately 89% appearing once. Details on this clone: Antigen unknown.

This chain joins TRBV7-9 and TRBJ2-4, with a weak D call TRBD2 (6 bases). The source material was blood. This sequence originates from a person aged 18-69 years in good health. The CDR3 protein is CASSLIPPGENIQYF. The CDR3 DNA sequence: TGTGCCAGCAGCTTAATACCACCGGGGGAAAACATTCAGTACTTC.